This TCR beta chain derives from a study of early T cells in non-severe SARS-CoV-2 infection. Overall study: The study sequenced bulk RNA from unsorted whole blood, with chains unpaired.

This clonotype appeared many times. Antigen specificity is unknown. Researchers attached unique molecular identifiers to individual cDNA molecules. TCRdb redid the calling of the 5' RACE reads with MiXCR, one entry per CDR3 protein. The table lists some 82,000 distinct CDR3 sequences, about 12% of them singletons. Study conclusions and caveats: Anti-spike CD8 responses were favored in VDJdb matching, and private and CD4 specificities were missed.

The source of this sequence is an adult who was a healthcare worker with PCR-confirmed SARS-CoV-2 infection or an uninfected control (not recorded which). Sequences were obtained from whole blood.

CDR3 loop: CASSSPGVAGDETQYF. The DNA of the CDR3 is TGTGCCAGCAGCTCCCCCGGGGTAGCGGGAGATGAGACCCAGTACTTC. The chain uses TRBV5-4 and TRBJ2-5, with 9 bases that match TRBD2. Germline V gene lookup returns CDR1 SGHNT and CDR2 YYREEE (reference sequence). The CDR3 is 16 residues long. Trimming took 3 bases from V and 5 from J; bases not matched to a gene: 11.